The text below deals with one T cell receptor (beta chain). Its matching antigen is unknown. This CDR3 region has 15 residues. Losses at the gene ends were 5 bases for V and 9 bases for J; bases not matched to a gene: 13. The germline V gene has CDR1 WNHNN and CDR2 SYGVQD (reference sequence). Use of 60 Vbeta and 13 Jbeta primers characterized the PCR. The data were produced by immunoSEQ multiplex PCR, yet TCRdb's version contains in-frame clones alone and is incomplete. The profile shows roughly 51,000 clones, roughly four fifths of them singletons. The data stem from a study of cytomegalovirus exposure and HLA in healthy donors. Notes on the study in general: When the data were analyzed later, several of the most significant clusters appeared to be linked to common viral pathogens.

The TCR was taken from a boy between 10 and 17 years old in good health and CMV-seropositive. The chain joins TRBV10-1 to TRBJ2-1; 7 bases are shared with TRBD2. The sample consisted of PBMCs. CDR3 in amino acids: CASSNGGYERVEQFF. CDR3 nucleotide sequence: TGCGCCAGCAGTAACGGGGGGTATGAAAGGGTTGAGCAGTTCTTC.